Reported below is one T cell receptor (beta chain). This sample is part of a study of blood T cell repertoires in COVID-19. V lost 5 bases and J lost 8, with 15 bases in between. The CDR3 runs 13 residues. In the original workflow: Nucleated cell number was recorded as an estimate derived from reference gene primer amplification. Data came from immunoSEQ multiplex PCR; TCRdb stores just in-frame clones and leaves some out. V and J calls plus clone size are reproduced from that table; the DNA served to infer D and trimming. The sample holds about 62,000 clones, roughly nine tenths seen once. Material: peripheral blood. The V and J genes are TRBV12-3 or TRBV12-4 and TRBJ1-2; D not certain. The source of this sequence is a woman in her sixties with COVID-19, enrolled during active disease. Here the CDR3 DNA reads TGTGCCAGCAGTATACGGGGATGGGAGGGCTACACCTTC. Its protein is CASSIRGWEGYTF.